This T cell receptor (beta chain) was identified in a study of T cells after yellow fever vaccination. This clonotype has ten or more counts. Its antigen is undetermined. A process of 5'RACE template switching, which added a universal primer site and UMIs, was used to make TCR cDNA. Each CDR3 protein is one row after TCRdb ran MiXCR on the 5' RACE reads. This repertoire shows about 400,000 distinct CDR3 sequences, 6.2% found once; its top ten account for approximately 15%. Study findings and constraints: Overlap between CD4 and CD8 compartments was detected for a small share of clonotypes. A secondary response was less intense yet reached its peak sooner, at day 5 versus 15. Abundant bulk-derived clonotypes could contaminate FACS-sorted repertoires.

Trimming left V 3 bases short and J 6 bases short, with 7 bases between. The CDR3 is 12 amino acids. Germline V gene data show CDR1 as SEHNR and CDR2 as FQNEAQ (reference sequence). Source: PBMCs, taken 5 days after the yellow fever booster vaccination. The receptor comes from a young man who received the YFV17D yellow fever vaccine. The rearrangement links TRBV7-9 to TRBJ2-3; D uncertain. Here the CDR3 reads CASSFIVDTQYF. In DNA, the CDR3 is TGTGCCAGCAGCTTCATCGTGGATACGCAGTATTTT.